This T cell receptor beta chain is from a study of ipilimumab plus nivolumab after autologous stem cell transplantation. Checkpoint therapy with ipilimumab 1 mg/kg began 14 to 28 days after transplant. Patients received nivolumab 3 mg/kg at weeks 1, 4, 7, 10, then fortnightly to week 26. Germline V lookup: CDR1 SGHRS, CDR2 YFSETQ. The V end was cut by 5 bases, the J end by 2 bases, with 13 bases between. The CDR3 has 14 residues. Study results and limitations: TCR repertoire, Treg phenotype and gut microbiota reportedly support more study of this approach.

Of note for this clone: Its target is not known.

Libraries were prepared by immunoSEQ multiplex PCR; TCRdb keeps only in-frame clonotypes and omits some of them. This table holds 15,000 or so clones, around 74% found once. J is TRBJ1-1 and V is TRBV5-1; D may be TRBD1 (5 bases). The sample in question was PBMCs, obtained in a trial of ipilimumab plus nivolumab as post-transplant consolidation. The clonotype was recovered from a male donor with primary mediastinal lymphoma. In nucleotides, the CDR3 is TGCGCCAGCAGGGGAGGGGCCCTAAACACTGAAGCTTTCTTT. This encodes CASRGGALNTEAFF.